Here is one T cell receptor beta chain with its context. This table comes from immunoSEQ multiplex PCR, and its TCRdb copy is limited to in-frame clones, with some not included. The sample has around 96,000 clones, approximately 94% seen once. The V gene end was trimmed by 5 bases and the J gene end by 10 bases; junction bases not matched to a gene: 9. CDR3 length equals 15 residues. Germline V CDR1 and CDR2: SGHRS, YFSETQ. This sample was taken from a study of T cell changes during pregnancy in multiple sclerosis. The J gene is TRBJ2-1, the V gene TRBV5-1, with 13 bases that match TRBD2. The source material was peripheral blood, sampled in the third trimester of pregnancy. This receptor was obtained from a female donor with multiple sclerosis, enrolled in a pregnancy study. CDR3 loop: CASRDRTSGSSEQFF. CDR3 DNA sequence: TGCGCCAGCAGGGACCGGACTAGCGGGAGCAGCGAGCAGTTCTTC.